The clone carrying this TCR beta chain was found many times. Its antigen is currently unknown. TCR alpha and TCR beta cDNA libraries with sample barcodes and UMIs came from 5'RACE using constant-segment primers. TCRdb re-called the 5' RACE reads through MiXCR, storing one row per CDR3 protein. The table includes more than 85,000 distinct CDR3 sequences, 11% detected once. The entry originates in a study of T-cell memory formation after mild COVID-19. Whole-study context: The study found TCR clusters largely donor specific. Study conclusions and caveats: A subset of responding clones appeared in pre-infection memory, suggesting cross-reactive memory joined. Proof of SARS-CoV-2 specificity was absent for the second-wave clones that crested on day 37.

This CDR3 region has 16 residues. Germline CDR1 reads SGHVS; CDR2 reads FQNEAQ. V lost 4 bases to trimming and J lost 4 bases; unmatched junction nucleotides: 6. This clonotype originated in a man aged 18-30 years who had mild COVID-19 (a few samples of this study predate the infection). Cell type and time point are not known. The J gene is TRBJ2-3, the V gene TRBV7-8; 12 positions match TRBD1. Sequenced material: PBMCs or a T cell subset sorted from them (not recorded which). The CDR3 DNA reads TGTGCCAGCAGCTCCCCGGGACAGGGGGCCGCAGATACGCAGTATTTT. It is translated as CASSSPGQGAADTQYF.